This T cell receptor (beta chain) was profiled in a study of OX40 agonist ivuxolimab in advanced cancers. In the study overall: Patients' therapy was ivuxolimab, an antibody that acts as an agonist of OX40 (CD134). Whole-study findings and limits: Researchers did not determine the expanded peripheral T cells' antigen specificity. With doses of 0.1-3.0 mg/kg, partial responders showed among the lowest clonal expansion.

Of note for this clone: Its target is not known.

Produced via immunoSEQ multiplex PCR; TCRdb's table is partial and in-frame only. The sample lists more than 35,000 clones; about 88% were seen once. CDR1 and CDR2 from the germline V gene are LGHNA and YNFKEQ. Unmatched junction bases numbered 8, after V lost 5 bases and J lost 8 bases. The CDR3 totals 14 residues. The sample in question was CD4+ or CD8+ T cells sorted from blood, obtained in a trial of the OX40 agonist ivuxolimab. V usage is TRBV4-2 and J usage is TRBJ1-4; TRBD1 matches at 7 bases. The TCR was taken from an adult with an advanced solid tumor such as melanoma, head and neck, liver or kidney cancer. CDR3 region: CASSSPRQGEKLFF. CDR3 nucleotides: TGTGCCAGCAGCTCCCCGCGACAGGGCGAAAAACTGTTTTTT.